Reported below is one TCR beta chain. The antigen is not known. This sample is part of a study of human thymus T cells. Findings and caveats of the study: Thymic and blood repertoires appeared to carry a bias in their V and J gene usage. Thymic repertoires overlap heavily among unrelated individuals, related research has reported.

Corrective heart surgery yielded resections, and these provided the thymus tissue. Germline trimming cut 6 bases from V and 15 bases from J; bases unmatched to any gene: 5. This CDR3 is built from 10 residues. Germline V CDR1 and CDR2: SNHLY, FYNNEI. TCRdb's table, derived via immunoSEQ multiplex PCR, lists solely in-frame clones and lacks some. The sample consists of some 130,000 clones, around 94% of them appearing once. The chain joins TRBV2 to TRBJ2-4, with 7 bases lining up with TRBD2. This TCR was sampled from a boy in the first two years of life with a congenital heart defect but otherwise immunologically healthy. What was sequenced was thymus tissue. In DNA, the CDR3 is TGTGCCAGCAGCCGACTAGCTTTGTACTTC. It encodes CASSRLALYF.